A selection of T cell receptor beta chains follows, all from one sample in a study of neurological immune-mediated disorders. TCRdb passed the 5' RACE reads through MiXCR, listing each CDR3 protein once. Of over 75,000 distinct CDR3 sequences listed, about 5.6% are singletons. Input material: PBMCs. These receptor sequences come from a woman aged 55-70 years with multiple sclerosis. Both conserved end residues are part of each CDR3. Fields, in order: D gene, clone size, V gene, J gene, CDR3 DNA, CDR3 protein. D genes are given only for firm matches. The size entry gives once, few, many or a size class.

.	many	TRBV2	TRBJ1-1	TGTGCCAGCACCTTTGGGGAGACCACTGAAGCTTTCTTT	CASTFGETTEAFF
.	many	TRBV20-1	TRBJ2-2	TGCAGTGCTAGAACCTCCGGGGGCACCGGGGAGCTGTTTTTT	CSARTSGGTGELFF
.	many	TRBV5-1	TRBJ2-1	TGCGCCAGCTCCACTACTAGCCCCGTCGTCAATGAGCAGTTCTTC	CASSTTSPVVNEQFF
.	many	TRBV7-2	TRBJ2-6	TGTGCCAGCAGCTTAGGGGGGGCTGGGGCCAACGTCCTGACTTTC	CASSLGGAGANVLTF
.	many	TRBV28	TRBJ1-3	TGTGCCAGCAGCAAGGGGGGGACTGGAAACACCATATATTTT	CASSKGGTGNTIYF
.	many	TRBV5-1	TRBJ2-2	TGCGCCAGCAGCAACGGGCCCTTGACCGGGGAGCTGTTTTTT	CASSNGPLTGELFF
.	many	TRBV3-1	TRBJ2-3	TGTGCCAGCAGCCCGTGGAGGGGAGAGCGTACGCAGTATTTT	CASSPWRGERTQYF
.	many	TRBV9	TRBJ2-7	TGTGCCAGCAGCGTAACGGGGGATTACGAGCAGTACTTC	CASSVTGDYEQYF
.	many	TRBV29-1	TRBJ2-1	TGCAGCGTTGATGCGGCGTTAGGGTCGGGGGAGTTCTTC	CSVDAALGSGEFF
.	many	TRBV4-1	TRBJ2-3	TGCGCCAGCAGCCAGGCAGATACGCAGTATTTT	CASSQADTQYF
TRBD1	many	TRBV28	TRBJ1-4	TGTGCCAGCAGTAGACAGGGGGGGGCTGAAAAACTGTTTTTT	CASSRQGGAEKLFF